The 18 T cell receptor beta chains presented below share a single source sample, sequenced in a study of cytomegalovirus exposure and HLA in healthy donors. Profiled with immunoSEQ multiplex PCR; TCRdb holds only in-frame clones, not every one. Here the sample spans about 200,000 clones, around four fifths being singletons. Sequencing used PBMCs. Source of these receptors: a woman between 18 and 29 years old in good health and CMV-seronegative.

For the CDR3, the DNA is TGTGCCAGCAGCTTCGGAATAATGAGTTACACCTTC. This translates into CASSFGIMSYTF. The gene calls are TRBV5-6 and TRBJ1-2; D not resolved. Per the germline V gene, CDR1 is SGHDT and CDR2 is YYEEEE. V was clipped by 2 bases and J by 11 bases, with 13 bases between them. This CDR3 contains 12 residues.

V is TRBV5-6 and J is TRBJ2-2, with D possibly TRBD1 on 6 matching bases. Germline CDR1 reads SGHDT; CDR2 reads YYEEEE. V lost 4 bases, J lost 2 bases, and 12 bases lay in between. The CDR3 consists of 15 residues. This CDR3 reads CASSRGGQNTGELFF. DNA for the CDR3: TGTGCCAGCAGCCGAGGGGGACAAAACACCGGGGAGCTGTTTTTT.

The chain recombines TRBV9 with TRBJ2-5; D is perhaps TRBD1 or TRBD2 (7 bases each). This CDR3 contains 14 residues. Germline lookup yields CDR1 SGDLS and CDR2 YYNGEE. The V end lost 0 bases, the J end lost 6 bases, and 12 bases lay between the germline ends. For the CDR3, the DNA is TGTGCCAGCAGCGTAGACAGGGGAGGGAAGACCCAGTACTTC. Residues: CASSVDRGGKTQYF.

The chain couples TRBV5-6 to TRBJ1-5; D uncertain. Deletions cut 4 bases from V and 0 bases from J, with 14 bases between. The CDR3 is 16 residues long. Germline values: CDR1 SGHDT, CDR2 YYEEEE. The CDR3 sequence: CASSESGSYSNQPQHF. CDR3 in DNA: TGTGCCAGCAGCGAATCCGGCAGTTATAGCAATCAGCCCCAGCATTTT.

This clone was picked up one time. The genes are TRBV18 and TRBJ1-1; D is unclear. Between the trimmed V and J ends, which lost 4 bases and 5 bases, there was a span of 14 bases. The CDR3 runs 14 residues. CDR1 and CDR2 (germline): KGHSH, LQKENI. CDR3 protein: CASSLPRVGTEAFF. The CDR3 region has the DNA TGTGCCAGCTCACTGCCGAGGGTGGGAACTGAAGCTTTCTTT.

This sequence joins TRBV28 and TRBJ2-7; D not certain. CDR3 size: 14 residues. CDR1 and CDR2 from the germline V gene are MDHEN and SYDVKM. The V and J ends lost 4 bases and 2 bases respectively, with 12 bases between them. CDR3 nucleotide sequence: TGTGCCAGCAGTTCTGGGCCCGTCACCTACGAGCAGTACTTC. Translated: CASSSGPVTYEQYF.

The table lists this clone with many counts. The chain recombines TRBV11-2 with TRBJ1-5; no clear D. This CDR3 comprises 13 residues. Deletions cut 6 bases from V and 4 bases from J, with 10 bases between. From germline, CDR1 is SGHAT and CDR2 FQNNGV. The CDR3 is CASSYGLNQPQHF. For the CDR3, the DNA is TGTGCCAGCAGTTACGGCCTAAATCAGCCCCAGCATTTT.

CDR3 in DNA: TGTGCCGCGTCGCGGGATCTTAGCTCCTACGAGCAGTACTTC. Translation gives CAASRDLSSYEQYF. This chain joins TRBV6-5 and TRBJ2-7; D possibly corresponds to TRBD2 (6 bases). The germline V and J ends were trimmed by 11 bases and 0 bases, with 17 bases remaining between them. CDR1 MNHEY and CDR2 SVGAGI come from the germline V gene. The CDR3 covers 14 residues.

The J gene is TRBJ2-7, the V gene TRBV30; D is undetermined. This CDR3 spans 12 amino acids. Trimming shortened V by 3 bases and J by 4 bases, and 10 bases separated the two germline ends. CDR1 and CDR2 (germline): GTSNPN, SVGIG (reference sequence). CDR3 in DNA: TGTGCCTGGAGAGCCCCTGGGTACGAGCAGTACTTC. This encodes CAWRAPGYEQYF.

The chain links TRBV10-3 to TRBJ1-1; weak D call: TRBD1 (5 bases). CDR3 size: 15 residues. The germline V gene encodes CDR1 ENHRY and CDR2 SYGVKD. V was shortened by 6 bases and J by 0 bases, with 14 bases between the two germline ends. The CDR3 spells CAISLGGTLNTEAFF. As DNA, the CDR3 is TGTGCCATCAGCCTCGGGGGGACGTTGAACACTGAAGCTTTCTTT.

The chain combines TRBV4-2 with TRBJ1-1, with D perhaps matching TRBD1 (6 bases). V gave up 5 bases and J gave up 3 bases, with 10 bases separating them. CDR1 is LGHNA and CDR2 is YNFKEQ in the germline V gene. This CDR3 is built from 13 residues. The CDR3 coding sequence is TGTGCCAGCAGCGCCCACAGGGACACTGAAGCTTTCTTT. Residues: CASSAHRDTEAFF.

The chain carries TRBV29-1 and TRBJ2-7; D unclear. CDR3 length equals 13 residues. CDR1 and CDR2 (germline): SQVTM, ANQGSEA. Between the trimmed V and J ends, which lost 0 bases and 5 bases, there was a span of 11 bases. The CDR3 sequence is CSVEDLERNEQYF. The CDR3 bases are TGCAGCGTTGAAGATCTTGAGAGGAACGAGCAGTACTTC.

The chain uses TRBV5-1 and TRBJ2-7; maybe TRBD2 (6 bases). V lost 7 bases and J 2 bases, leaving 19 bases between the germline ends. CDR1 SGHRS and CDR2 YFSETQ come from the germline V gene. This CDR3 is 15 amino acids long. DNA for the CDR3: TGCGCCAGCTCCGCCGGCGGGACCTTAACCTACGAGCAGTACTTC. It encodes CASSAGGTLTYEQYF.

A single count supports this clone. The J gene is TRBJ1-1, the V gene TRBV5-1, with a possible D match to TRBD1 (5 bases). V was clipped by 2 bases and J by 0 bases, with 11 bases between them. CDR3 length: 15 amino acids. Germline CDR1 and CDR2: SGHRS and YFSETQ. The CDR3: CASSFIAGLNTEAFF. The CDR3 nucleotides are TGCGCCAGCAGCTTCATTGCAGGGTTGAACACTGAAGCTTTCTTT.

The V call is TRBV4-1, the J call TRBJ2-1; 7 nucleotides match TRBD2. This CDR3 contains 18 residues. With V trimmed by 4 bases and J by 0 bases, 12 bases remained unmatched. Germline loops: CDR1 MGHRA, CDR2 YSYEKL. The CDR3 DNA reads TGCGCCAGCAGCCTCCTTCCGGGGGGTCTTAGCTCCTACAATGAGCAGTTCTTC. The encoded protein is CASSLLPGGLSSYNEQFF.

This clone was seen only a few times. V gene TRBV6-1 combines with J gene TRBJ2-7; 7 nucleotides line up with TRBD1. The CDR3 is made up of 15 amino acids. Germline CDR1 is MNHNS and CDR2 is SASEGT. The junction had 9 bases not matched to a gene; V was cut back by 0 bases and J by 7 bases. The CDR3 DNA follows: TGTGCCAGCAGTGAAGCTTCTGGGACAGCAAGGGAGCAGTACTTC. Protein product: CASSEASGTAREQYF.

This clone was seen just once. Its ends do not fully match the called genes, so a read error is possible. The V gene is TRBV10-3, the J gene TRBJ1-1; D ambiguous. From germline, CDR1 is ENHRY and CDR2 SYGVKD. The CDR3 is 12 amino acids. The CDR3 spells CAISESTRPVAF. CDR3 bases: TGTGCCATCAGTGAGTCGACTCGGCCAGTTGCCTTT.

V usage is TRBV2 and J usage is TRBJ1-4; TRBD1 matches 11 bases. There are 14 residues in the CDR3. Trimming cost V 6 bases and J 7 bases; bases outside gene matches: 4. Germline values: CDR1 SNHLY, CDR2 FYNNEI. This chain's CDR3 is CASSAGTGGEKLFF. The CDR3 DNA reads TGTGCCAGCAGCGCCGGGACAGGGGGTGAAAAACTGTTTTTT.